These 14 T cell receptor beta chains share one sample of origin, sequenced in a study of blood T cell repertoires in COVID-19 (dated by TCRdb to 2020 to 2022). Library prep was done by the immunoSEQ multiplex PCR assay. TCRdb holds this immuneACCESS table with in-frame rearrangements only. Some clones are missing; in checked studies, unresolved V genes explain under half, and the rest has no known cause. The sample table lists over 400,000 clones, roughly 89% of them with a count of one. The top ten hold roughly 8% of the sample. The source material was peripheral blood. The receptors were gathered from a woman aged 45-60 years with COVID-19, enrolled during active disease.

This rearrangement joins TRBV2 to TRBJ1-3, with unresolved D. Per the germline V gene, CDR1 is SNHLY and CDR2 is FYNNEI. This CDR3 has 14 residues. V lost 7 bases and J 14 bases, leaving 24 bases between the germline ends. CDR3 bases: TGTGCCAGCACTTTTGAGATGGTGGTTGACACGGTATATTTT. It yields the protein CASTFEMVVDTVYF.

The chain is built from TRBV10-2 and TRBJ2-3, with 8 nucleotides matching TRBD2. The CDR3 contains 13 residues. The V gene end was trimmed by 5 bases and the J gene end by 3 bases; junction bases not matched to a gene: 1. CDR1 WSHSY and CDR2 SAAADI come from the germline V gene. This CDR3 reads CASSPGGTDTQYF. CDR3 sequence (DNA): TGCGCCAGCAGTCCGGGGGGGACAGATACGCAGTATTTT.

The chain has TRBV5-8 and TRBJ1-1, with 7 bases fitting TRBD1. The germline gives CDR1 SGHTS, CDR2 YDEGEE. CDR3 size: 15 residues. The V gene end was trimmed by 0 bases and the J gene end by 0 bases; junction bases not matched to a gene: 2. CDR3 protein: CASSLGGGLNTEAFF. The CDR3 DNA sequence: TGTGCCAGCAGCTTGGGAGGGGGCCTGAACACTGAAGCTTTCTTT.

The CDR3 spells CATSKRDPREGGYTF. DNA for the CDR3: TGTGCCACCAGCAAACGGGACCCCAGGGAGGGTGGCTACACCTTC. The chain employs TRBV15 and TRBJ1-2; a weak D match, TRBD1 (5 bases). Trimming took 4 bases from V and 7 from J, leaving 19 bases between them. CDR3 length: 15 amino acids. Germline CDR1 is LNHNV and CDR2 is YYDKDF (reference sequence).

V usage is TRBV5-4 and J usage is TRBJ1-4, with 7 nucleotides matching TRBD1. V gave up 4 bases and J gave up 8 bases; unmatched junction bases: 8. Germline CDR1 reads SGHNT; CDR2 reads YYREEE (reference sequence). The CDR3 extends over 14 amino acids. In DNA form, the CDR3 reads TGTGCCAGCAGCCGCGTCCCGGGACAGGAAAAACTGTTTTTT. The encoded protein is CASSRVPGQEKLFF. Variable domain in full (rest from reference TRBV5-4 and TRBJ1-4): ETGVTQSPTHLIKTRGQQVTLRCSSQSGHNTVSWYQQALGQGPQFIFQYYREEENGRGNFPPRFSGLQFPNYSSELNVNALELDDSALYLCASSRVPGQEKLFFGSGTQLSVL.

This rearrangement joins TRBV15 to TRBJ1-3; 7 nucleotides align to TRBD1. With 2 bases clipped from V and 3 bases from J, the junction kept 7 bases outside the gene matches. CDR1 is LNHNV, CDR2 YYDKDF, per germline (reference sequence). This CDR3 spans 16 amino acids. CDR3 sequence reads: CATSRRAAGGGNTIYF. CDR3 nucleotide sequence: TGTGCCACCAGCAGAAGGGCGGCAGGGGGTGGAAACACCATATATTTT.

CDR3 sequence reads: CASSSLTSGVKNIQYF. The CDR3 nucleotides are TGTGCCAGCAGCTCCTTGACTAGCGGGGTTAAAAACATTCAGTACTTC. The chain carries TRBV7-9 and TRBJ2-4; 11 bases match TRBD2. Germline V gene sequence: CDR1 SEHNR, CDR2 FQNEAQ (reference sequence). Losses at the gene ends were 4 bases for V and 4 bases for J; bases not matched to a gene: 6. The CDR3 is 16 amino acids.

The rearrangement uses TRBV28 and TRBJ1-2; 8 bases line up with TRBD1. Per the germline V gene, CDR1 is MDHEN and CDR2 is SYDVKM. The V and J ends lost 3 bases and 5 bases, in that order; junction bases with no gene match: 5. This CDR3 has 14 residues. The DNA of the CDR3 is TGTGCCAGCAGTTTCAGGGGGCGAGGGTATGGCTACACCTTC. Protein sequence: CASSFRGRGYGYTF.

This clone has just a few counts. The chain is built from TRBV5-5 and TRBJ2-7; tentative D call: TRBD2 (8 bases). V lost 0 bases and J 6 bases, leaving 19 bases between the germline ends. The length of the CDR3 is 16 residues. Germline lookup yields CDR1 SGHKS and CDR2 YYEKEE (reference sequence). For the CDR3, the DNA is TGTGCCAGCAGCTTGGATCCGGGAGGGGGCTCCGCCGAGCAGTACTTC. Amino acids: CASSLDPGGGSAEQYF.

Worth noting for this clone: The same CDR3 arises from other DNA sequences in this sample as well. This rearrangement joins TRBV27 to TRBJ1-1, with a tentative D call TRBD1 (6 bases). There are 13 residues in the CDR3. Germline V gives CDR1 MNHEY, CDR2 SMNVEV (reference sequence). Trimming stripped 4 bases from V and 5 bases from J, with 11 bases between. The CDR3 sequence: CASSYRVGTEAFF. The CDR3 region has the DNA TGTGCCAGCAGTTACAGGGTTGGAACTGAAGCTTTCTTT.

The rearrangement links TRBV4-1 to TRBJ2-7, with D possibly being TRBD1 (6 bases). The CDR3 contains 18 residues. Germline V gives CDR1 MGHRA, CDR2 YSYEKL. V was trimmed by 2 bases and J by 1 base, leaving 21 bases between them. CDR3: CASSQTFLLRTESYEQYF. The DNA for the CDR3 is TGCGCCAGCAGCCAAACCTTCCTCCTTCGGACAGAATCCTACGAGCAGTACTTC.

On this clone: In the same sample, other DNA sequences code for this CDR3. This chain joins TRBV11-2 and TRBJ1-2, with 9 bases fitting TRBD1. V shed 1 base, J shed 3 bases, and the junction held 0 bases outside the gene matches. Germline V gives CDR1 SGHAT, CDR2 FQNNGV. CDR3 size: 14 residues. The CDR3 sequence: CASSLGQGDYGYTF. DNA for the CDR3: TGTGCCAGCAGCTTAGGACAGGGGGACTATGGCTACACCTTC. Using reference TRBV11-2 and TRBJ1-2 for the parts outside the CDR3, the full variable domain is EAGVAQSPRYKIIEKRQSVAFWCNPISGHATLYWYQQILGQGPKLLIQFQNNGVVDDSQLPKDRFSAERLKGVDSTLKIQPAKLEDSAVYLCASSLGQGDYGYTFGSGTRLTVV.

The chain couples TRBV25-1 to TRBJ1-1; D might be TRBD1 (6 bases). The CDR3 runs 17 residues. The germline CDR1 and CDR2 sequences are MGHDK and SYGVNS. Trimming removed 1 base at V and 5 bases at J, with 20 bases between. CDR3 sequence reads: CASSEFEGRGGGTEAFF. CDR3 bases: TGTGCCAGCAGTGAATTTGAAGGACGGGGAGGGGGTACTGAAGCTTTCTTT.

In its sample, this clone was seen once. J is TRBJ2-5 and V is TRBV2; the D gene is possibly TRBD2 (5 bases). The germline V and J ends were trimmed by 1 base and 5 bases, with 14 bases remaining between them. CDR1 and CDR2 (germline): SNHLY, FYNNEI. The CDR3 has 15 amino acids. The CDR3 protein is CASSEDGPRGETQYF. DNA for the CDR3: TGTGCCAGCAGTGAAGATGGACCCCGAGGGGAGACCCAGTACTTC.